This TCR beta chain came from a study of T cell changes during pregnancy in multiple sclerosis. Repertoires were generated with immunoSEQ multiplex PCR, while TCRdb's copy carries only in-frame clones and drops some. This repertoire shows 75,000 to 100,000 clones, about nine tenths found once; its top ten account for more than 1.5%. The V and J ends lost 6 bases and 2 bases, in that order; junction bases with no gene match: 7. Per the germline V gene, CDR1 is LNHDA and CDR2 is SQIVND (reference sequence). The CDR3 is 15 amino acids. The starting material was peripheral blood, obtained after pregnancy. V gene TRBV19 combines with J gene TRBJ1-5; 7 bases agree with TRBD1. This TCR came from a female donor in good health, enrolled as a control in a pregnancy study. The CDR3: CASRDTGDRNQPQHF. CDR3 sequence (DNA): TGTGCCAGTAGAGATACAGGGGACCGCAATCAGCCCCAGCATTTT.